Included here is one T cell receptor (beta chain) sequence, with context. This sample was included in a study of T cell responses to AZD1222 COVID-19 vaccine. Produced via immunoSEQ multiplex PCR; TCRdb's table is partial and in-frame only. Among about 39,000 clones listed, about 88% were seen once. J gave up 2 bases and V 6 bases, and 10 bases lay outside the gene matches. Per germline, CDR1 SGHTA and CDR2 FQGTGA. This CDR3 has 18 residues. The specimen was peripheral blood, collected 28 days after the second dose of the MenACWY control vaccine. The clonotype originates from an adult who received the MenACWY meningococcal vaccine as a control. The V call is TRBV7-3, the J call TRBJ2-1, with TRBD2 matching over 13 bases. The CDR3 spells CASRGLTSGRTTYNEQFF. The CDR3 bases are TGTGCCAGCAGGGGGCTGACTAGCGGGAGGACGACCTACAATGAGCAGTTCTTC.